Below, 19 T cell receptor beta chains from the same sample are listed, as sequenced in a study of blood T cell repertoires in COVID-19. Libraries were prepared by immunoSEQ multiplex PCR; TCRdb keeps only in-frame clonotypes and omits some of them. The data hold about 81,000 clones, with under 90% observed a single time. The sequenced sample was peripheral blood. Receptors were obtained from a human donor in a cohort sampled during active COVID-19.

The chain is built from TRBV10-3 and TRBJ2-2; D is unclear. The germline gives CDR1 ENHRY, CDR2 SYGVKD. V was clipped by 2 bases and J by 4 bases, with 11 bases between them. The CDR3 has 15 residues. DNA for the CDR3: TGTGCCATCAGTGAGCGGCAGGCCCTCACCGGGGAGCTGTTTTTT. It translates to CAISERQALTGELFF.

The chain is built from TRBV4-1 and TRBJ1-4; tentative D call: TRBD1 (5 bases). The germline CDR1 and CDR2 sequences are MGHRA and YSYEKL. CDR3 size: 15 residues. V lost 0 bases and J lost 8, with 13 bases in between. For the CDR3, the DNA is TGCGCCAGCAGCCAAGATCACGGGACTGGGGAAAAACTGTTTTTT. Translated: CASSQDHGTGEKLFF.

The J gene is TRBJ1-4, the V gene TRBV5-4, with D hard to call. The end of the DNA is better explained by TRBJ2-2, so the J call may be wrong. Germline V gene data show CDR1 as SGHNT and CDR2 as YYREEE (reference sequence). The CDR3 sequence is 14 residues long. The CDR3 region has the DNA TGTGCCAGCAGCCCGGATCTTCCCGGATTGGAGCTGTTTTTT. It codes for CASSPDLPGLELFF.

The genes are TRBV5-1 and TRBJ2-3, with TRBD1 matching 8 bases. The trim removed 4 bases at V and 4 bases at J, leaving 5 bases unmatched. In germline, CDR1 is SGHRS, CDR2 YFSETQ. This CDR3 has 14 amino acids. CDR3 DNA sequence: TGCGCCAGCAGCACGGGACAGGACGCAGATACGCAGTATTTT. Translated, it gives CASSTGQDADTQYF.

The chain employs TRBV9 and TRBJ1-2; 8 bases agree with TRBD1. CDR1 and CDR2 (germline): SGDLS, YYNGEE. J gave up 4 bases and V 0 bases, and 11 bases lay outside the gene matches. CDR3 length: 17 residues. The CDR3 loop is CASSVDPGRGQGYGYTF. CDR3 nucleotide sequence: TGTGCCAGCAGCGTAGACCCTGGCAGGGGGCAGGGCTATGGCTACACCTTC. Full variable domain (remainder filled in from reference TRBV9 and TRBJ1-2): DSGVTQTPKHLITATGQRVTLRCSPRSGDLSVYWYQQSLDQGLQFLIQYYNGEERAKGNILERFSAQQFPDLHSELNLSSLELGDSALYFCASSVDPGRGQGYGYTFGSGTRLTVV.

This clone was seen a single time. The V gene is TRBV28, the J gene TRBJ2-7; 7 nucleotides align to TRBD1. The ends lost 5 bases at V and 9 bases at J; junction bases unmatched: 13. The germline V gene encodes CDR1 MDHEN and CDR2 SYDVKM. This CDR3 region has 14 residues. The CDR3 sequence: CASSRPGQPRGQYF. The DNA for the CDR3 is TGTGCCAGCAGTAGGCCGGGACAGCCACGGGGGCAGTACTTC. Full variable domain (rest looked up from reference TRBV28 and TRBJ2-7): DVKVTQSSRYLVKRTGEKVFLECVQDMDHENMFWYRQDPGLGLRLIYFSYDVKMKEKGDIPEGYSVSREKKERFSLILESASTNQTSMYLCASSRPGQPRGQYFGPGTRLTVT.

The chain recombines TRBV5-1 with TRBJ1-4; TRBD1 matches at 8 bases. CDR1 and CDR2 from the germline V gene are SGHRS and YFSETQ. V lost 4 bases to trimming and J lost 7 bases; unmatched junction nucleotides: 9. CDR3 length: 15 amino acids. CDR3 sequence: CASSQTGAAGEKLFF. For the CDR3, the DNA is TGCGCCAGCAGCCAGACAGGGGCCGCGGGTGAAAAACTGTTTTTT. Full variable domain (rest looked up from reference TRBV5-1 and TRBJ1-4): KAGVTQTPRYLIKTRGQQVTLSCSPISGHRSVSWYQQTPGQGLQFLFEYFSETQRNKGNFPGRFSGRQFSNSRSEMNVSTLELGDSALYLCASSQTGAAGEKLFFGSGTQLSVL.

This clone was recorded once. The chain links TRBV5-4 to TRBJ2-2; 10 nucleotides agree with TRBD1. V trimming: 3 bases; J trimming: 3 bases; junction bases outside the gene matches: 2. The CDR3 is made up of 15 amino acids. CDR1 is SGHNT and CDR2 is YYREEE in the germline V gene (reference sequence). The chain's CDR3 is CASSSGQGHTGELFF. The CDR3 DNA reads as TGTGCCAGCAGCTCGGGACAGGGGCACACCGGGGAGCTGTTTTTT.

The chain joins TRBV19 to TRBJ1-1; no reliable D call. This CDR3 is 13 amino acids long. Trimming cost V 3 bases and J 1 base, with 6 bases left between them. Germline values: CDR1 LNHDA, CDR2 SQIVND (reference sequence). The chain's CDR3 is CASSISGNTEAFF. Written as DNA, the CDR3 is TGTGCCAGTAGTATTTCAGGGAACACTGAAGCTTTCTTT.

The chain recombines TRBV27 with TRBJ1-5; D is possibly TRBD1 (5 bases). Trimming left V 1 base short and J 2 bases short, with 9 bases between. The CDR3 is made up of 15 amino acids. Per germline, CDR1 MNHEY and CDR2 SMNVEV (reference sequence). The chain's CDR3 is CASSLFGRGNQPQHF. CDR3 nucleotides: TGTGCCAGCAGTTTATTTGGCAGGGGCAATCAGCCCCAGCATTTT.

The chain is built from TRBV10-3 and TRBJ2-7; maybe TRBD2 (6 bases). The CDR3 totals 15 residues. V dropped 10 bases and J dropped 2 bases, with 21 bases sitting between them. Germline loops: CDR1 ENHRY, CDR2 SYGVKD. The CDR3 sequence is CASGGGVAKTYEQYF. The DNA for the CDR3 is TGTGCCAGCGGAGGAGGGGTAGCGAAAACCTACGAGCAGTACTTC.

The chain recombines TRBV19 with TRBJ1-5; tentatively, D is TRBD1 (6 bases). The V end lost 2 bases, the J end lost 6 bases, and 14 bases lay between the germline ends. This CDR3 is built from 15 residues. Germline V gene sequence: CDR1 LNHDA, CDR2 SQIVND (reference sequence). The CDR3 nucleotides are TGTGCCAGTAGTATATATCGGGGGGCGGGTCAGCCCCAGCATTTT. Protein sequence: CASSIYRGAGQPQHF.

V is TRBV19 and J is TRBJ2-7; TRBD2 aligns across 8 bases. This CDR3 is 13 amino acids long. Per germline, CDR1 LNHDA and CDR2 SQIVND (reference sequence). The V segment lost 4 bases and the J segment 2 bases; nucleotides outside the gene matches: 1. CDR3 protein: CASSSGGPYEQYF. CDR3 coding DNA: TGTGCCAGTAGTAGCGGGGGGCCCTACGAGCAGTACTTC.

The V gene is TRBV19, the J gene TRBJ2-6; TRBD1 agrees at 9 bases. The junction had 15 bases not matched to a gene; V was cut back by 3 bases and J by 0 bases. The CDR3 spans 21 residues. Germline values: CDR1 LNHDA, CDR2 SQIVND (reference sequence). The CDR3 coding sequence is TGTGCCAGTAGTATTGAAGCAAAAAGGGACAGGGACACCTCTGGGGCCAACGTCCTGACTTTC. It yields the protein CASSIEAKRDRDTSGANVLTF.

The chain is built from TRBV19 and TRBJ1-3, with D possibly matching TRBD1 (5 bases). In germline, CDR1 is LNHDA, CDR2 SQIVND (reference sequence). The ends were cut back, 4 bases at V and 0 bases at J, with 16 bases in the middle. This CDR3 is 17 amino acids long. The CDR3 sequence: CASSSPRDLSSGNTIYF. The CDR3 nucleotides read TGTGCCAGTAGTAGCCCCAGGGATCTGAGCTCTGGAAACACCATATATTTT.

As DNA, the CDR3 is TGTGCCTGGAGTCACCGGACAGGGGGTTTTACAGATACGCAGTATTTT. Translated, it gives CAWSHRTGGFTDTQYF. V gene TRBV30 combines with J gene TRBJ2-3; 10 bases agree with TRBD1. CDR1 is GTSNPN and CDR2 is SVGIG in the germline V gene (reference sequence). There are 16 residues in the CDR3. The J segment lost 3 bases and the V segment lost 2 bases, leaving 8 bases of the junction unmatched.

In its sample, this clone was seen once. The chain links TRBV25-1 to TRBJ1-6; no clear D. Trimming stripped 3 bases from V and 8 bases from J, with 14 bases between. From germline, CDR1 is MGHDK and CDR2 SYGVNS. CDR3 length equals 15 residues. The chain's CDR3 is CASSEPKHGDSPLHF. The CDR3 DNA reads TGTGCCAGCAGTGAGCCCAAGCACGGGGATTCACCCCTCCACTTT. Combining the CDR3 with reference TRBV25-1 and TRBJ1-6 gives the whole variable domain EADIYQTPRYLVIGTGKKITLECSQTMGHDKMYWYQQDPGMELHLIHYSYGVNSTEKGDLSSESTVSRIRTEHFPLTLESARPSHTSQYLCASSEPKHGDSPLHFGNGTRLTVT.

V gene TRBV5-6 combines with J gene TRBJ1-2; TRBD1 matches 8 bases. J gave up 3 bases and V 4 bases, and 17 bases lay outside the gene matches. This CDR3 comprises 18 residues. Germline CDR1 SGHDT, CDR2 YYEEEE. The CDR3 loop reads CASSPFLLDRATHYGYTF. CDR3 DNA sequence: TGTGCCAGCAGCCCGTTCTTGCTGGACAGGGCTACCCACTATGGCTACACCTTC. The entire variable domain, with the rest obtained from reference TRBV5-6 and TRBJ1-2, is as follows: DAGVTQSPTHLIKTRGQQVTLRCSPKSGHDTVSWYQQALGQGPQFIFQYYEEEERQRGNFPDRFSGHQFPNYSSELNVNALLLGDSALYLCASSPFLLDRATHYGYTFGSGTRLTVV.

The rearrangement uses TRBV19 and TRBJ1-5; 8 bases map to TRBD1. V was clipped by 6 bases and J by 6 bases; unmatched bases: 4. Germline CDR1 LNHDA, CDR2 SQIVND (reference sequence). The CDR3 totals 13 residues. The chain's CDR3 is CASSDRGSQPQHF. Here the CDR3 DNA reads TGTGCCAGTAGCGACAGGGGAAGTCAGCCCCAGCATTTT.